This entry features one T cell receptor beta chain sequence. These data come from a study of human T cells and chemical hapten exposure. For the study at large: Small discrepancies in pooled library volume mainly accounted for the varying TCR yields per sample.

The CDR3 loop spans 16 amino acids. V was cut by 2 bases and J by 0 bases, with 14 bases left in between. From germline, CDR1 is SQVTM and CDR2 ANQGSEA. Stated time point: patch test 1, 2 weeks after DPC sensitization. Treatment indicated: therapeutic diphenylcyclopropenone sensitization with weekly scalp DPC. Prior to application of each patch test, blood was drawn. TCRdb fed the RACE reads into MiXCR, producing one record per CDR3 protein. The data show tens of thousands of distinct CDR3 sequences, roughly a tenth seen once. Sequencing was performed on whole blood, taken in connection with sensitization to the hapten diphenylcyclopropenone (DPC). This TCR came from a woman in her forties or fifties with alopecia areata. Some clones in this sample may be carry-over from other donors' samples. This chain uses TRBV29-1 with TRBJ1-3; no firm D call. The CDR3 region is CSVERLGGNSGNTIYF. The CDR3 DNA follows: TGCAGCGTTGAAAGGTTGGGCGGAAACTCTGGAAACACCATATATTTT.